This TCR beta chain was profiled in a study of blood T cell repertoires in COVID-19 (TCRdb year 2020). For the study in its entirety: Samples from collaborators originated in the United States, Italy and Spain and spanned both the acute and convalescent phases of COVID-19. The prospective study material was composed of cDNA or gDNA derived from T cells, B-cell-depleted T cells, or PBMCs. The dataset comprised deeply sampled blood TCRbeta repertoires from subjects exposed to, actively infected with, or recovered from COVID-19. A freely available public database, intended as a resource for researchers studying the immune response to SARS-CoV-2, is where the repertoires were released. Samples were obtained from the ongoing ImmuneRACE study (first 160 participants) and from some 1,300 subjects provided by 6 global collaborators. Nearly every sample came with metadata listing a de-identified subject ID, COVID-19 status, age in years and sex. Where HLA class I and class II types were available, the types were taken from metadata supplied by the sample provider, not from assay-based typing.

About this clone: Its antigen is not yet known. No much larger clone exists at a distance of one base, and base qualities are not known.

What the study reported, not specific to this receptor: How much clinical and demographic metadata was included differed by source and by participant, and the metadata was provided uncurated.

Enrolling through a virtual design, the prospective study's participants ranged in age from roughly 18 to 90 years and lived across 20 to 25 United States geographic areas. In the prospective study, cohorts were assigned on the basis of participant-reported clinical history obtained from a screening survey and a study questionnaire. Exposed participants had been in contact with someone with a PCR-confirmed or clinician-diagnosed COVID-19 case within 2 weeks of study entry. Each participant in the prospective study had whole blood, serum and a nasopharyngeal or oropharyngeal swab collected by mobile phlebotomists. Prospective study participants could optionally give additional blood draws and questionnaires over a 2-month period. Blood samples from the prospective study were shipped frozen or at room temperature prior to DNA extraction. CDR1 ENHRY and CDR2 SYGVKD are derived from the germline V gene. Measured from the cysteine to the phenylalanine, the CDR3 is 15 residues long. CDR3 DNA is the only sequence kept; it has 45 bases, read in frame from the first base. Ends trimmed: V by 0 bases, J by 7 bases; bases unmatched to a gene: 6.

TCRbeta CDR3 regions were amplified from genomic DNA using the immunoSEQ Assay, a bias-controlled multiplex PCR. The authors' analysis ran thus. The number of nucleated cells in each sample was estimated by amplification of reference gene primers within the assay. Sequence reads were collapsed and filtered to measure the absolute abundance of every unique TCRbeta CDR3 rearrangement. For each sample, productive Simpson clonality was calculated as the square root of Simpson's diversity index over productive rearrangements. TCRdb limited this immuneACCESS table to in-frame rearrangements with V and J called. A share of clones is missing; checked studies link under half to unresolved V genes, and the rest is unexplained. V and J calls and clone size are as listed in that table; D and trimming were resolved from the DNA. In all, the sample holds roughly 200,000 clones, and about 80% of those were seen once. Of the sample, 4.8% falls within the top ten clones.

Sequenced input: PBMCs or T cells enriched from blood (not recorded which). This TCR came from a woman in her fifties or sixties who had been exposed to COVID-19. The rearrangement combines TRBV10-3 with TRBJ1-5, and TRBD1 matches 7 of the central bases. Here the CDR3 is given as CAISESKGGHQPQHF. The sequence in DNA is TGTGCCATCAGTGAGTCGAAAGGGGGCCACCAGCCCCAGCATTTT.